Listed below are T cell receptor beta chains from one sample, sequenced in a study of blood T cell repertoires in COVID-19. Sequenced by immunoSEQ multiplex PCR; TCRdb stores in-frame clones only, minus some. In the table there are 370,000 or so clones, more than 75% of which are singletons. The sequenced material came from peripheral blood. The receptors derive from a human donor with acute or convalescent COVID-19. The donor label of this sample is uncertain. Both conserved end residues are part of each CDR3. Rows may omit the clone size; those that give it use once, few, many or a size class.

clone_size | v_call | cdr3_length | cdr3_aa
. | TRBV2 | 15 | CASSQDRGQVPEAFF
few | TRBV11-2 | 14 | CASSLEPGGYEQYF
. | TRBV7-2 | 16 | CASSTTALAGVYEQYF
few | TRBV18 | 15 | CASSPHPGEDYGYTF
. | TRBV11-2 | 15 | CASSYRTGVYGELFF
few | TRBV6-4 | 19 | CASTPRTRLKASGYNEQFF
. | TRBV7-2 | 13 | CASSAQGYAEAFF
. | TRBV6-1 | 13 | CASSDRTPTSEFF
. | TRBV19 | 16 | CASSPSSGGIRQPQHF
. | TRBV30 | 14 | CAWRDRTSGNTIYF
. | TRBV4-1 | 13 | CASSQGGSEKLFF
. | TRBV4-2 | 14 | CASSLTGRYTEAFF
. | TRBV18 | 14 | CASSSSQGADGYTF
. | TRBV30 | 13 | CAWSLGLNEKLFF
. | TRBV27 | 14 | CASALRVVVNEQFF
. | TRBV18 | 13 | CASSRQLNTEAFF
. | TRBV2 | 15 | CASSERGWGNQPQHF
. | TRBV14 | 15 | CASSRLGKREGDQFF
. | TRBV11-2 | 15 | CASSIRGQGSYEQYF
. | TRBV24-1 | 16 | CATTPGGNLANEKLFF
. | TRBV28 | 15 | CASSGSGVPQETQYF
. | TRBV18 | 15 | CASSPGEGRVYGYTF
. | TRBV6-5 | 15 | CASSYSPTGNTEAFF
. | TRBV30 | 17 | CAWGSKTGVSGSYIQYF
. | TRBV19 | 17 | CASSRTSGRGSYNEQFF
. | TRBV28 | 14 | CASSLQGTGYGNTF
. | TRBV6-1 | 14 | CASSEDVRAYGYTF
. | TRBV11-2 | 18 | CASSLKPTERNSNQPQHF
. | TRBV29-1 | 13 | CSAQTVRNTEAFF
. | TRBV6-1 | 14 | CASSEVVRGNGYTF
. | TRBV15 | 15 | CATSRVGGLVSEAFF
. | TRBV7-2 | 16 | CASSLSRSLAYNEQFF
. | TRBV2 | 14 | CASMGTPLYNEQFF
. | TRBV12-3/TRBV12-4 | 12 | CASRDRRYGYTF
. | TRBV28 | 13 | CASTLGGFNEQFF
. | TRBV28 | 11 | CASSFRDTQYF
. | TRBV18 | 13 | CASSPIAAGELFF
. | TRBV5-1 | 14 | CASKFRGAGTEAFF
few | TRBV24-1 | 16 | CATSGTGEGLYGEQYF
. | TRBV9 | 14 | CASSVAAGPYEQYF
. | TRBV4-2 | 16 | CASSQGSSGVKETQYF
. | TRBV5-4 | 14 | CASSADRGVTEAFF
. | TRBV7-2 | 17 | CASSLGGLAGYTDTQYF
. | TRBV13 | 16 | CASSPQGLAGSDTQYF
. | TRBV11-3 | 16 | CASSSGGTSGLNEQFF
. | TRBV7-2 | 13 | CASSSTGPETQYF
. | TRBV7-9 | 16 | CASSLARGLVNYGYTF
few | TRBV28 | 13 | CTSKGQGNQPQHF
. | TRBV7-9 | 13 | CASSFGQGREAFF
. | TRBV6-5 | 10 | CASRENEQYF
. | TRBV6-1 | 15 | CASRETGGARRPQHF
. | TRBV7-9 | 9 | CASAQEQFF
. | TRBV5-1 | 13 | CASSWNGDSEQFF
. | TRBV29-1 | 13 | CSVDGLAVDEQFF
. | TRBV5-4 | 17 | CASSPGQLAGVHGELFF
. | TRBV29-1 | 12 | CSAETGETEAFF
. | TRBV19 | 14 | CASSGQGFTGEAFF
. | TRBV7-8 | 14 | CASSPLPRGNGYTF
. | TRBV18 | 17 | CASSPSVRSTLNTEAFF
. | TRBV7-6 | 13 | CASSLVAGSGYTF